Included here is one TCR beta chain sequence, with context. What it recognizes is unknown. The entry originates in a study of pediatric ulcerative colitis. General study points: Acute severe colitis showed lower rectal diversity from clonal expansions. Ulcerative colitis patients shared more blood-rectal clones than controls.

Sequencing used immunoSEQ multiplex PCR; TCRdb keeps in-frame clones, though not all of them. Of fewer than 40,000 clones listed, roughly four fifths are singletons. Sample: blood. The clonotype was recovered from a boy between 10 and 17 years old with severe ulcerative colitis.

CDR3 protein: CASSLGGGGSVTQYF. In nucleotides, the CDR3 is TGTGCCAGCAGCTTAGGGGGCGGGGGAAGTGTTACGCAGTATTTT. This chain uses TRBV7-9 with TRBJ2-3; 7 bases fit TRBD2. This CDR3 contains 15 residues. Germline CDR1 SEHNR, CDR2 FQNEAQ (reference sequence). V trimming: 1 base; J trimming: 8 bases; junction bases outside the gene matches: 9.